A single sample gave rise to the 30 T cell receptor beta chains below, sequenced in a study of blood T cell repertoires in COVID-19. Profiled with immunoSEQ multiplex PCR; TCRdb holds only in-frame clones, not every one. Among 100,000 to 150,000 clones listed, about four fifths were seen once. The sequencing input was peripheral blood. The receptors here all came from a young man with COVID-19, enrolled during active disease.

This clone has a handful of counts. The chain has TRBV6-5 and TRBJ2-1; D is perhaps TRBD2 (6 bases). The CDR3 length is 14 residues. V lost 6 bases, J lost 10 bases, and 19 bases lay in between. Germline V gene data show CDR1 as MNHEY and CDR2 as SVGAGI. This CDR3 is CASSVLGTGREQFF. The CDR3 DNA sequence: TGTGCCAGCAGCGTTCTGGGGACTGGGCGCGAGCAGTTCTTC.

The chain combines TRBV7-9 with TRBJ1-5, with a weak D call TRBD1 (5 bases). V lost 4 bases, J lost 1 base, and 14 bases lay in between. The germline CDR1 and CDR2 sequences are SEHNR and FQNEAQ (reference sequence). There are 16 residues in the CDR3. The CDR3 bases are TGTGCCAGCAGCTCAACCACAGGTGGCAGCAATCAGCCCCAGCATTTT. It translates to CASSSTTGGSNQPQHF.

The chain joins TRBV27 to TRBJ2-7; 7 positions agree with TRBD2. The CDR3 has 13 amino acids. Germline trimming cut 4 bases from V and 1 base from J; bases unmatched to any gene: 1. Germline V CDR1 and CDR2: MNHEY, SMNVEV (reference sequence). The CDR3 sequence is CASSWGGSYEQYF. The CDR3, as DNA: TGTGCCAGCAGTTGGGGGGGGTCCTACGAGCAGTACTTC.

DNA of the CDR3: TGTGCCAGCAGCCAAGTCCTTCCACGGGGGTCGGGTTCCTACGAGCAGTACTTC. Residues: CASSQVLPRGSGSYEQYF. The chain uses TRBV4-2 and TRBJ2-7; the D gene is possibly TRBD2 (6 bases). The ends were cut back, 1 base at V and 1 base at J, with 20 bases in the middle. The CDR3 runs 18 residues. Germline loops: CDR1 LGHNA, CDR2 YNFKEQ.

V and J are TRBV2 and TRBJ1-1, with a possible D match to TRBD1 (5 bases). This CDR3 is 18 amino acids long. Deletions cut 5 bases from V and 2 bases from J, with 24 bases between. CDR1 and CDR2 from the germline V gene are SNHLY and FYNNEI. The CDR3 protein is CASSLPSRGGRGNTEAFF. CDR3 coding DNA: TGTGCCAGCAGTCTTCCTTCCCGGGGGGGGAGGGGAAACACTGAAGCTTTCTTT.

The chain combines TRBV29-1 with TRBJ2-6; D not resolved. V was clipped by 5 bases and J by 1 base, with 3 bases between them. CDR3 length: 12 residues. Germline V gene data show CDR1 as SQVTM and CDR2 as ANQGSEA. CDR3 sequence reads: CSVLSGANVLTF. DNA of the CDR3: TGCAGCGTTTTATCTGGGGCCAACGTCCTGACTTTC.

The chain couples TRBV28 to TRBJ1-3, with D perhaps TRBD1 (5 bases). Trimming took off 5 bases at V and 7 bases at J, with 21 bases between the two ends. Germline CDR1 and CDR2: MDHEN and SYDVKM. CDR3 length: 16 amino acids. The CDR3 is CASSPASGGIWNTIYF. In DNA, the CDR3 is TGTGCCAGCAGTCCGGCATCGGGGGGAATATGGAACACCATATATTTT.

The chain has TRBV7-8 and TRBJ2-7; D possibly corresponds to TRBD1 (6 bases). The germline V and J ends were trimmed by 1 base and 4 bases, with 17 bases remaining between them. Germline-derived CDR1 and CDR2 are SGHVS and FQNEAQ. This CDR3 has 16 amino acids. CDR3: CASSLEVGAGTYEQYF. In DNA, the CDR3 is TGTGCCAGCAGCTTAGAAGTGGGGGCAGGGACATACGAGCAGTACTTC.

This chain connects TRBV28 to TRBJ1-6, with D tentatively TRBD1 (6 bases). Germline CDR1 is MDHEN and CDR2 is SYDVKM. V was trimmed by 2 bases and J by 0 bases, leaving 17 bases between them. The CDR3 has 19 residues. CDR3 in amino acids: CASSLQGQGRSSYNSPLHF. Here the CDR3 DNA reads TGTGCCAGCAGTTTACAGGGGCAGGGGCGGAGCTCCTATAATTCACCCCTCCACTTT. The complete variable domain, with remaining parts taken from reference TRBV28 and TRBJ1-6, reads DVKVTQSSRYLVKRTGEKVFLECVQDMDHENMFWYRQDPGLGLRLIYFSYDVKMKEKGDIPEGYSVSREKKERFSLILESASTNQTSMYLCASSLQGQGRSSYNSPLHFGNGTRLTVT.

The chain carries TRBV12-3 or TRBV12-4 and TRBJ2-1; 8 nucleotides match TRBD2. CDR3 length: 12 amino acids. V gave up 6 bases and J gave up 16 bases; unmatched junction bases: 11. CDR3 DNA sequence: TGTGCCAGCAGCCCGGAACGGGAGGGCCCATTCTTC. Translated: CASSPEREGPFF.

This clone was counted once. This chain joins TRBV28 and TRBJ1-5; 10 bases line up with TRBD1. The CDR3 totals 15 residues. J was trimmed by 7 bases and V by 3 bases; bases with no gene match: 6. Germline assignment: CDR1 MDHEN and CDR2 SYDVKM. CDR3 protein: CASSFRDRGQQPQHF. For the CDR3, the DNA is TGTGCCAGCAGTTTCCGGGACAGGGGTCAACAGCCCCAGCATTTT.

The V call is TRBV6-1, the J call TRBJ1-2; 7 nucleotides match TRBD1. The germline gives CDR1 MNHNS, CDR2 SASEGT. V lost 3 bases to trimming and J lost 4 bases; unmatched junction nucleotides: 11. CDR3 size: 16 residues. DNA of the CDR3: TGTGCCAGCAGTGATATGACCGGGACAGCTTTCTATGGCTACACCTTC. Translating gives CASSDMTGTAFYGYTF.

The chain is built from TRBV10-3 and TRBJ2-2, with 7 bases identical to TRBD2. The CDR3 is 12 residues long. Trimming took 8 bases from V and 6 from J; bases not matched to a gene: 3. Per the germline V gene, CDR1 is ENHRY and CDR2 is SYGVKD. CDR3 nucleotides: TGTGCCATCGCGGGAGTGGCCGGGGAGCTGTTTTTT. Amino acid sequence: CAIAGVAGELFF.

The chain joins TRBV10-1 to TRBJ2-7; possible D gene TRBD1, 5 bases. This CDR3 contains 13 residues. CDR1 is WNHNN, CDR2 SYGVQD, per germline (reference sequence). V was clipped by 10 bases and J by 3 bases, with 16 bases between them. As DNA, the CDR3 is TGCGCCACCTCCCAATTAGGGGTCTACGAGCAGTACTTC. Residues: CATSQLGVYEQYF.

This rearrangement joins TRBV29-1 to TRBJ2-4; D is possibly TRBD2 (6 bases). The CDR3 runs to 15 residues. V lost 4 bases to trimming and J lost 8 bases, with 21 bases between them. Germline CDR1 SQVTM, CDR2 ANQGSEA. The CDR3 loop reads CSVGVLGGYPYIQYF. CDR3 bases: TGCAGCGTTGGAGTCCTCGGAGGGTACCCGTACATTCAGTACTTC.

The V gene is TRBV28, the J gene TRBJ2-7; 7 bases are a match to TRBD2. Germline CDR1 and CDR2: MDHEN and SYDVKM. The CDR3 consists of 15 residues. Trimming at V came to 3 bases and at J to 5 bases, leaving 10 bases not matched to a gene. The CDR3 region is CASSFSFGTNDEQYF. In DNA, the CDR3 is TGTGCCAGCAGTTTTTCCTTCGGGACTAACGACGAGCAGTACTTC.

V is TRBV6-2 or TRBV6-3 and J is TRBJ2-1; D is undetermined. The germline V gene has CDR1 MNHEY and CDR2 SVGEGT. V dropped 6 bases and J dropped 2 bases, with 14 bases sitting between them. The CDR3 runs to 15 residues. Here the CDR3 reads CASSPRQATYNEQFF. CDR3 DNA sequence: TGTGCCAGCAGCCCCCGCCAAGCGACCTACAATGAGCAGTTCTTC.

The rearrangement joins TRBV6-1 to TRBJ1-5; D not certain. Germline loops: CDR1 MNHNS, CDR2 SASEGT. V was pared by 5 bases and J by 7 bases, with 9 bases between. CDR3 size: 12 residues. The CDR3 nucleotides read TGTGCCAGCAGTACCGACTGGCAGCCCCAGCATTTT. Its protein product is CASSTDWQPQHF.

V and J are TRBV7-3 and TRBJ2-1; 7 bases are a match to TRBD2. Germline CDR1 and CDR2: SGHTA and FQGTGA. With V trimmed by 3 bases and J by 12 bases, 11 bases remained unmatched. There are 14 residues in the CDR3. CDR3 bases: TGTGCCAGCAGCTTCAGTTCTAACGGGGGGTCGCAGTTCTTC. Protein product: CASSFSSNGGSQFF.

The V gene is TRBV25-1, the J gene TRBJ1-1; a weak D match, TRBD1 (5 bases). Germline assignment: CDR1 MGHDK and CDR2 SYGVNS. V lost 3 bases, J lost 4 bases, and 12 bases lay in between. The CDR3 loop spans 14 amino acids. CDR3 nucleotide sequence: TGTGCCAGCAGTGACTCGGACACGATCACTGAAGCTTTCTTT. Its translation: CASSDSDTITEAFF.

The chain recombines TRBV28 with TRBJ2-3; unclear D gene. There are 15 residues in the CDR3. V dropped 4 bases and J dropped 0 bases, with 11 bases sitting between them. Per the germline V gene, CDR1 is MDHEN and CDR2 is SYDVKM. CDR3 DNA sequence: TGTGCCAGCAGTTATTATCCTCCTAGCACAGATACGCAGTATTTT. Translation: CASSYYPPSTDTQYF.

The chain combines TRBV28 with TRBJ1-3, with D perhaps matching TRBD1 (6 bases). CDR1 is MDHEN and CDR2 is SYDVKM in the germline V gene. The CDR3 contains 15 residues. The V gene lost 7 bases and the J gene lost 0 bases, with 13 bases spanning the gap. CDR3 sequence reads: CASIPQGFSGNTIYF. The CDR3 DNA reads as TGTGCCAGCATCCCCCAGGGGTTCTCTGGAAACACCATATATTTT.

The J gene is TRBJ2-5, the V gene TRBV18; D unclear. Looked up from germline, CDR1 is KGHSH and CDR2 is LQKENI. The CDR3 consists of 16 residues. V dropped 3 bases and J dropped 2 bases, with 16 bases sitting between them. DNA for the CDR3: TGTGCCAGCTCACCCGCCCTGGCGGCGGTACAAGAGACCCAGTACTTC. As protein: CASSPALAAVQETQYF.

V usage is TRBV24-1 and J usage is TRBJ1-6; D is unresolved. The CDR3 is 12 residues long. V lost 7 bases and J 9 bases, leaving 9 bases between the germline ends. Germline CDR1 reads KGHDR; CDR2 reads SFDVKD. The CDR3 DNA reads TGTGCCACCAGGGACTGGGGTTCACCCCTCCACTTT. Protein sequence: CATRDWGSPLHF.

This chain links TRBV7-3 with TRBJ2-2; 7 bases agree with TRBD1. The CDR3 has 14 amino acids. Losses at the gene ends were 8 bases for V and 1 base for J; bases not matched to a gene: 4. Germline CDR1 is SGHTA and CDR2 is FQGTGA. As DNA, the CDR3 is TGTGCCAGCCAGAGACAGGGGAACACCGGGGAGCTGTTTTTT. Translated, it gives CASQRQGNTGELFF.

V usage is TRBV7-9 and J usage is TRBJ2-4; the match to TRBD1 covers 7 bases. Germline CDR1 and CDR2: SEHNR and FQNEAQ (reference sequence). There are 14 residues in the CDR3. V lost 5 bases, J lost 6 bases, and 7 bases stayed unmatched. The CDR3 nucleotides read TGTGCCAGCAGCGTCAACCGGGACAGAAACATTCAGTACTTC. It yields the protein CASSVNRDRNIQYF.

This chain uses TRBV6-5 with TRBJ2-7; 9 bases agree with TRBD1. The length of the CDR3 is 12 residues. V was pared by 7 bases and J by 10 bases, with 8 bases of the junction left unmatched. Germline CDR1 reads MNHEY; CDR2 reads SVGAGI. The DNA of the CDR3 is TGTGCCAGCAAGCCGAGGACAGGGGAACAGTACTTC. It is translated as CASKPRTGEQYF.

The genes are TRBV10-3 and TRBJ1-6; D call uncertain. CDR3 length: 18 residues. Germline CDR1 and CDR2: ENHRY and SYGVKD. V gave up 0 bases and J gave up 0 bases, with 12 bases separating them. CDR3 sequence: CAISESGRFSSYNSPLHF. CDR3 coding DNA: TGTGCCATCAGTGAGTCGGGCAGATTTAGCTCCTATAATTCACCCCTCCACTTT.

The chain recombines TRBV7-2 with TRBJ1-2, with 7 bases that match TRBD1. Germline V gives CDR1 SGHTA, CDR2 FQGNSA. Unmatched junction bases numbered 10, after V lost 5 bases and J lost 7 bases. There are 14 residues in the CDR3. Here the CDR3 DNA reads TGTGCCAGCAGCCTTCCAGGGGGTAGCTTTGGCTACACCTTC. This encodes CASSLPGGSFGYTF. Complete variable domain (other parts from reference TRBV7-2 and TRBJ1-2): GAGVSQSPSNKVTEKGKDVELRCDPISGHTALYWYRQSLGQGLEFLIYFQGNSAPDKSGLPSDRFSAERTGGSVSTLTIQRTQQEDSAVYLCASSLPGGSFGYTFGSGTRLTVV.

The chain combines TRBV5-6 with TRBJ1-5, with D perhaps matching TRBD1 (5 bases). With 0 bases removed from V and 7 bases from J, the gap between germline ends came to 11 bases. This CDR3 comprises 14 residues. Germline lookup yields CDR1 SGHDT and CDR2 YYEEEE. The CDR3, as DNA: TGTGCCAGCAGCTTGGGACAGACCCCCCAGCCCCAGCATTTT. Translated: CASSLGQTPQPQHF.